The entry below describes one T cell receptor (beta chain). Unmatched junction bases numbered 12, after V lost 5 bases and J lost 3 bases. Per germline, CDR1 PRHDT and CDR2 FYEKMQ (reference sequence). The CDR3 has 16 amino acids. Libraries were prepared by immunoSEQ multiplex PCR; TCRdb keeps only in-frame clonotypes and omits some of them. The sample shows some 450,000 clones, 88% of them seen only once. The data belong to a study of blood T cell repertoires in COVID-19. Across the whole study: Samples came from the United States, Italy and Spain, spanning acute and convalescent COVID-19.

The receptor comes from a woman aged 45-59 years with COVID-19, enrolled during active disease. The sample was peripheral blood. The chain recombines TRBV13 with TRBJ2-7, with TRBD1 matching 8 bases. The CDR3 region has the DNA TGTGCCAGCAGCCATTTCGGACAGGGTTTGAACTACGAGCAGTACTTC. This translates into CASSHFGQGLNYEQYF.